This T cell receptor beta chain was recorded in a study of blood T cell repertoires in COVID-19. V trimming: 8 bases; J trimming: 7 bases; junction bases outside the gene matches: 8. Germline V lookup: CDR1 LNHDA, CDR2 SQIVND (reference sequence). CDR3 length: 14 amino acids. Using immunoSEQ multiplex PCR, the repertoire was profiled, and TCRdb retains in-frame clones only, with some absent. The sample includes about 36,000 clones, roughly four fifths seen only once; the top ten take less than 50%. This chain uses TRBV19 with TRBJ2-2; 9 bases map to TRBD1. The TCR originated in a human donor in a cohort sampled during active or convalescent COVID-19. The donor label of this sample is uncertain. The sample was peripheral blood. For the CDR3, the DNA is TGTGCCAGTCGGGACAGGGCTGTTATCGGGGAGCTGTTTTTT. Residues: CASRDRAVIGELFF. The full variable domain, completed using reference TRBV19 and TRBJ2-2, is DGGITQSPKYLFRKEGQNVTLSCEQNLNHDAMYWYRQDPGQGLRLIYYSQIVNDFQKGDIAEGYSVSREKKESFPLTVTSAQKNPTAFYLCASRDRAVIGELFFGEGSRLTVL.